This T cell receptor beta chain came from a study of human T cells and chemical hapten exposure. Whole-study context: Per-sample variation in TCR yield stemmed mainly from small pooled library volume differences. General observations from the study: Since the donors had alopecia, their immune response may not be the same as that of healthy people.

Germline values: CDR1 DFQATT, CDR2 SNEGSKA (reference sequence). The CDR3 is 12 residues long. This clonotype was counted at least ten times. What it recognizes is unknown. Time point denoted: patch test 1, 2 weeks after DPC sensitization. As to treatment: therapeutic diphenylcyclopropenone sensitization with weekly scalp DPC. Blood draws came before every patch-test application. Using its own MiXCR run on the RACE reads, TCRdb lists one record per CDR3 protein. In the table there are around 50,000 distinct CDR3 sequences, about 9.3% of which are singletons. This TCR derives from a woman aged 40 to 50 with alopecia areata. Some clones in this sample may be carry-over from other donors' samples. This specimen was whole blood, taken in connection with sensitization to the hapten diphenylcyclopropenone (DPC). The rearrangement joins TRBV20-1 to TRBJ2-7; weak D call: TRBD2 (6 bases). The CDR3 DNA is TGCGGCATGTCGGGGGTGGACTACGAGCAGTACTTC. Its translation: CGMSGVDYEQYF.